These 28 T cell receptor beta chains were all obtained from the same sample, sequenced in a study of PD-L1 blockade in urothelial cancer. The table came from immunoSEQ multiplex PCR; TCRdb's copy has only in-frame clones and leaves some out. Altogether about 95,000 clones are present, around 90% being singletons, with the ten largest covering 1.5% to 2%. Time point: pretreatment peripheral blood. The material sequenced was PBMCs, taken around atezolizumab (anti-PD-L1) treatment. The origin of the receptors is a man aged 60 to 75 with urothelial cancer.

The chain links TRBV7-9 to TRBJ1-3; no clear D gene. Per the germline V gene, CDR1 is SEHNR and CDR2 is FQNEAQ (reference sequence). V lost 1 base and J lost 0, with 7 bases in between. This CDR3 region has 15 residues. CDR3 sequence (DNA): TGTGCCAGCAGCTTAGATAGCGACTCTGGAAACACCATATATTTT. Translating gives CASSLDSDSGNTIYF. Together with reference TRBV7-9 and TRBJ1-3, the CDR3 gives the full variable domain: DTGVSQNPRHKITKRGQNVTFRCDPISEHNRLYWYRQTLGQGPEFLTYFQNEAQLEKSRLLSDRFSAERPKGSFSTLEIQRTEQGDSAMYLCASSLDSDSGNTIYFGEGSWLTVV.

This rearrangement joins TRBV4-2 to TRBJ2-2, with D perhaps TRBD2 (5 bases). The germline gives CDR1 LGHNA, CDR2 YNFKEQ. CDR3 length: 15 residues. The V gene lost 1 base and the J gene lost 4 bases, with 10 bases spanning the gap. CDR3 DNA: TGTGCCAGCAGCCAAGCCGGAGGTGGCACCGGGGAGCTGTTTTTT. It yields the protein CASSQAGGGTGELFF.

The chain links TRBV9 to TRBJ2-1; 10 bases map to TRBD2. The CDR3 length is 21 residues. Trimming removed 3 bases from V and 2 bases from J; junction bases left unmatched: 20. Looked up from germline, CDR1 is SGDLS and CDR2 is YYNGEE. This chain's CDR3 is CASSGSDLGLAGVGAYNEQFF. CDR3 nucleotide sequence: TGTGCCAGCAGCGGAAGTGACTTGGGTCTAGCGGGAGTGGGCGCCTACAATGAGCAGTTCTTC. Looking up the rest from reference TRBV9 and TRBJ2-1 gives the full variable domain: DSGVTQTPKHLITATGQRVTLRCSPRSGDLSVYWYQQSLDQGLQFLIQYYNGEERAKGNILERFSAQQFPDLHSELNLSSLELGDSALYFCASSGSDLGLAGVGAYNEQFFGPGTRLTVL.

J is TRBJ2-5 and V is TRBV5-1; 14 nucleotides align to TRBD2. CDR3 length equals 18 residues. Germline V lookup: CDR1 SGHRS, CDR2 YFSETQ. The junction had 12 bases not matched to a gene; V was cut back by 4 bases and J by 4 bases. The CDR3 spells CASSPRLTGTSGGETQYF. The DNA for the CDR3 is TGCGCCAGCAGCCCCCGTCTCACCGGGACTAGCGGGGGAGAGACCCAGTACTTC.

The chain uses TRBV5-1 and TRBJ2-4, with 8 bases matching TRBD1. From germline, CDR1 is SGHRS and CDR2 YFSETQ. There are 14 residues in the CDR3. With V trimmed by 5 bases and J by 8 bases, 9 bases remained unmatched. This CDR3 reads CASSARGRGDIQYF. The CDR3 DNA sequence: TGCGCCAGCAGTGCCAGGGGGCGGGGAGACATTCAGTACTTC.

CDR3 DNA sequence: TGCGCCAGCAGCTTCCCCGGACAGAGCTCCTATAATTCACCCCTCCACTTT. This encodes CASSFPGQSSYNSPLHF. The chain has TRBV5-1 and TRBJ1-6; D might be TRBD1 (6 bases). The germline V and J ends were trimmed by 2 bases and 0 bases, with 12 bases remaining between them. This CDR3 comprises 17 residues. Germline V CDR1 and CDR2: SGHRS, YFSETQ.

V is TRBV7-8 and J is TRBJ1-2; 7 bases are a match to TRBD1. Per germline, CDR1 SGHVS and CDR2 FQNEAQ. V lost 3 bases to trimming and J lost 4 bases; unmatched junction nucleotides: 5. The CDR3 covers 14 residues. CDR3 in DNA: TGTGCCAGCAGCTTCGACAGGGACAGCTATGGCTACACCTTC. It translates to CASSFDRDSYGYTF. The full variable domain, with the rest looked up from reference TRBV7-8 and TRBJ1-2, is GAGVSQSPRYKVAKRGQDVALRCDPISGHVSLFWYQQALGQGPEFLTYFQNEAQLDKSGLPSDRFFAERPEGSVSTLKIQRTQQEDSAVYLCASSFDRDSYGYTFGSGTRLTVV.

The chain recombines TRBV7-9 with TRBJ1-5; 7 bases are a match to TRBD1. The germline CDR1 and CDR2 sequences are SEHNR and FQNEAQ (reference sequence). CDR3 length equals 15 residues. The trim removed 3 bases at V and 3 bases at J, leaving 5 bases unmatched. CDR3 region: CASSFGDSHNQPQHF. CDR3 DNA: TGTGCCAGCAGCTTTGGGGACAGCCACAATCAGCCCCAGCATTTT. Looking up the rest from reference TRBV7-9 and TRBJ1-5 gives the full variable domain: DTGVSQNPRHKITKRGQNVTFRCDPISEHNRLYWYRQTLGQGPEFLTYFQNEAQLEKSRLLSDRFSAERPKGSFSTLEIQRTEQGDSAMYLCASSFGDSHNQPQHFGDGTRLSIL.

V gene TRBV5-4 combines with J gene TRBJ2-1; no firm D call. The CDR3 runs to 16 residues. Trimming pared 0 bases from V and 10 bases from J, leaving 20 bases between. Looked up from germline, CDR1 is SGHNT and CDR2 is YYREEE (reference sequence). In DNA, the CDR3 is TGTGCCAGCAGCTTGGAACGTAGCATGGGTGAGGCGGAGCAGTTCTTC. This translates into CASSLERSMGEAEQFF.

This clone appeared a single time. For the CDR3, the DNA is TGTGCCAGTAGTAATAAAGGGGTTGGCTACACCTTC. This translates into CASSNKGVGYTF. The V and J genes are TRBV19 and TRBJ1-2; possible D gene TRBD1, 5 bases. Between the trimmed V and J ends, which lost 4 bases and 7 bases, there was a span of 10 bases. Germline V gene sequence: CDR1 LNHDA, CDR2 SQIVND (reference sequence). The CDR3 is 12 amino acids.

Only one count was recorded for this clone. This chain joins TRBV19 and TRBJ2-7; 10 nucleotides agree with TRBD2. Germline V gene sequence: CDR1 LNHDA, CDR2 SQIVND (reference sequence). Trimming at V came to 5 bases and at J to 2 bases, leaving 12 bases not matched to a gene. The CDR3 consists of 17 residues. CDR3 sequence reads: CASSLKGLATDPYEQYF. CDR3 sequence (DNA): TGTGCCAGTAGTCTTAAGGGACTAGCGACAGACCCCTACGAGCAGTACTTC. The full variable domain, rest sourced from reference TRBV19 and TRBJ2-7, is DGGITQSPKYLFRKEGQNVTLSCEQNLNHDAMYWYRQDPGQGLRLIYYSQIVNDFQKGDIAEGYSVSREKKESFPLTVTSAQKNPTAFYLCASSLKGLATDPYEQYFGPGTRLTVT.

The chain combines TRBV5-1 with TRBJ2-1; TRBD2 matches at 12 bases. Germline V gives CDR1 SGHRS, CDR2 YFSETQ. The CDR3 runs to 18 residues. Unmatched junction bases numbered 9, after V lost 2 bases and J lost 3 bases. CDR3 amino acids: CASSFQTSGGLFYNEQFF. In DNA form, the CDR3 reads TGCGCCAGCAGCTTTCAGACTAGCGGGGGCCTATTCTACAATGAGCAGTTCTTC.

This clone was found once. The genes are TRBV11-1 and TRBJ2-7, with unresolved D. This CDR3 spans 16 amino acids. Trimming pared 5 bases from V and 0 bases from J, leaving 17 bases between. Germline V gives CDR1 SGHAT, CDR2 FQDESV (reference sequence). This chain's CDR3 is CASSGSTHTNSYEQYF. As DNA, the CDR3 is TGTGCCAGCAGCGGCAGTACACACACCAACTCCTACGAGCAGTACTTC.

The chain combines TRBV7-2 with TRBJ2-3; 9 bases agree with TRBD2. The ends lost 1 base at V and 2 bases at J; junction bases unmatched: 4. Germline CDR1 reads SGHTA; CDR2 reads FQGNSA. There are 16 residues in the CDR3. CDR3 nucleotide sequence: TGTGCCAGCAGCTTAGGGCGGGGGGGGGCCACAGATACGCAGTATTTT. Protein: CASSLGRGGATDTQYF.

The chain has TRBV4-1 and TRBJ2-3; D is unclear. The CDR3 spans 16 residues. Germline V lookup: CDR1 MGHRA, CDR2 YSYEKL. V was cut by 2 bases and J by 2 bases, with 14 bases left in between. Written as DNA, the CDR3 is TGCGCCAGCAGCCAACCCCCGAGGTCCCCCACAGATACGCAGTATTTT. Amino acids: CASSQPPRSPTDTQYF.

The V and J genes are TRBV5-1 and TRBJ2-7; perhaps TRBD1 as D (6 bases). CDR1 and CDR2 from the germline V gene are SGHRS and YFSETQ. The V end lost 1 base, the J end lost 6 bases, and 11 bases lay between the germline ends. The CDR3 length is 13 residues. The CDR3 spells CASSLPAGVEQYF. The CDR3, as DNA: TGCGCCAGCAGCTTGCCCGCAGGGGTCGAGCAGTACTTC.

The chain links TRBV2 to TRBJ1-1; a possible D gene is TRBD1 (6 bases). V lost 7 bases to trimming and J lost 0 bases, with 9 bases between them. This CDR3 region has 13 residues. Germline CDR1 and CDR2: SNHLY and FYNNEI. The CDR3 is CASIQGLNTEAFF. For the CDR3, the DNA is TGTGCCAGCATTCAGGGGCTGAACACTGAAGCTTTCTTT.

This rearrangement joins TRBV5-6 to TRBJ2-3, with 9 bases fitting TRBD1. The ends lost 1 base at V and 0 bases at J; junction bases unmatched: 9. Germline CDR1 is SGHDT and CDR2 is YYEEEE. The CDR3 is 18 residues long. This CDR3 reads CASSLLAGTGLSTDTQYF. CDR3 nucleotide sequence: TGTGCCAGCAGCTTGTTGGCGGGGACAGGGCTTAGCACAGATACGCAGTATTTT.

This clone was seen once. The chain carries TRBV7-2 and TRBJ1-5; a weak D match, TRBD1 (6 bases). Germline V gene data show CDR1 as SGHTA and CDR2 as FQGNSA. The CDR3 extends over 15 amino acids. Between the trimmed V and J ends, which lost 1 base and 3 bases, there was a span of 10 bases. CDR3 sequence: CASSLVQGNNQPQHF. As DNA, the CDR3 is TGTGCCAGCAGCTTAGTTCAGGGGAACAATCAGCCCCAGCATTTT.

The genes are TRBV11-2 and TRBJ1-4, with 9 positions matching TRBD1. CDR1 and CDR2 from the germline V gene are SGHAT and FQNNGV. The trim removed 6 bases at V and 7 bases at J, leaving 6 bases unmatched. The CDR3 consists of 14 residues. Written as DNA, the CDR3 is TGTGCCAGCAGTCAACAGGGGGCGGGTGAAAAACTGTTTTTT. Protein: CASSQQGAGEKLFF.

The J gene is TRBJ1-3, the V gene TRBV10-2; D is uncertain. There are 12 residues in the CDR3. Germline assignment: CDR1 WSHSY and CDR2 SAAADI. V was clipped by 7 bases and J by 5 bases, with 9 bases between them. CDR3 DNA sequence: TGCGCCAGCACTGCTAATCGAAACACCATATATTTT. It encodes CASTANRNTIYF.

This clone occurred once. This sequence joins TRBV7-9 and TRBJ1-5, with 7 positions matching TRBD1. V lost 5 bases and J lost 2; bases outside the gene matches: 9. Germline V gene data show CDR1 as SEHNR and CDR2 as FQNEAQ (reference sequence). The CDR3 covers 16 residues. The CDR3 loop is CASSRLTGTGNQPQHF. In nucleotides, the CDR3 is TGTGCCAGCAGCCGATTGACAGGGACGGGCAATCAGCCCCAGCATTTT.

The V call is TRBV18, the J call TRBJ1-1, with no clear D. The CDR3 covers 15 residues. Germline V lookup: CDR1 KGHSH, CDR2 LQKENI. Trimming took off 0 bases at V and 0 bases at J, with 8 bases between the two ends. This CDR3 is CASSPPAMMNTEAFF. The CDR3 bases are TGTGCCAGCTCACCACCAGCGATGATGAACACTGAAGCTTTCTTT.

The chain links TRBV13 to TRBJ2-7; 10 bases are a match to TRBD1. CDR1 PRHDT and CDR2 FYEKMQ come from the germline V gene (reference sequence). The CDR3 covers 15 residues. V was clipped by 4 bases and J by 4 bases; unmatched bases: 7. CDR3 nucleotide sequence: TGTGCCAGCAGCTCGTTGGGACAGGGGCTTTACGAGCAGTACTTC. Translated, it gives CASSSLGQGLYEQYF.

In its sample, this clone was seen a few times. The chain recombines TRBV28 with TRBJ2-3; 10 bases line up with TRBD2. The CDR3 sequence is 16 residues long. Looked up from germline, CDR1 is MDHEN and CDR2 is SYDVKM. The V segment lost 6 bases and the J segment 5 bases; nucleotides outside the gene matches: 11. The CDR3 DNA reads TGTGCCAGCAGCCCAACGGGACTAGCGATTGTAGATACGCAGTATTTT. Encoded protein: CASSPTGLAIVDTQYF.

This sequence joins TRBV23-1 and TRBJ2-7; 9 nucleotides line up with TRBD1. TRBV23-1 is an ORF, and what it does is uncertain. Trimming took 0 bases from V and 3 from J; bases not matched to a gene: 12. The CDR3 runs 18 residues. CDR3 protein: CASSQSPSEQGAGYEQYF. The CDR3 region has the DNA TGCGCCAGCAGTCAATCCCCTTCCGAACAGGGGGCGGGCTACGAGCAGTACTTC.

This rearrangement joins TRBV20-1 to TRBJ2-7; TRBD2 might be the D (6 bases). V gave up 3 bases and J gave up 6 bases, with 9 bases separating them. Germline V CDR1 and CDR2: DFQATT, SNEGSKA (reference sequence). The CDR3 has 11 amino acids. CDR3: CSASLAREQYF. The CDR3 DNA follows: TGCAGTGCTAGTCTAGCGCGCGAGCAGTACTTC.

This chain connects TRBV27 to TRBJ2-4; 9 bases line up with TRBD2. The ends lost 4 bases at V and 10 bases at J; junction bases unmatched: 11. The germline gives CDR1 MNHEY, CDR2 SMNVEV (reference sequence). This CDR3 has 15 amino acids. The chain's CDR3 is CASSSATPAGGIQYF. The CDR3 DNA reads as TGTGCCAGCAGTTCAGCTACCCCCGCGGGAGGGATTCAGTACTTC.